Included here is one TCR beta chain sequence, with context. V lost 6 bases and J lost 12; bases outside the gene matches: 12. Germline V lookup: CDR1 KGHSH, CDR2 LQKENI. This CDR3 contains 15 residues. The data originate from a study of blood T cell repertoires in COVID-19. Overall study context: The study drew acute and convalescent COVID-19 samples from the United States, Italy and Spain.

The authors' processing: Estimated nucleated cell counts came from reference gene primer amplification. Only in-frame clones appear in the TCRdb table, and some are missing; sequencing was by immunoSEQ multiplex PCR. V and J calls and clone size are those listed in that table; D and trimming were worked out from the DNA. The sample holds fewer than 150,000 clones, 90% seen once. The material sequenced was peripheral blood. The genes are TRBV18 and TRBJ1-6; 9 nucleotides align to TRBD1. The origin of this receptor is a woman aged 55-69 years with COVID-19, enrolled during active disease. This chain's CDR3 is CASSPVTGGVLPLHF. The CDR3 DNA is TGTGCCAGCTCGCCTGTGACAGGGGGGGTTTTACCCCTCCACTTT.